This T cell receptor (beta chain) was recorded in a study of Tregs in tolerant kidney transplant recipients. Whole-study results and caveats: Biological reproducibility was not directly addressed, but technical replication error appeared minimal. Few patients were studied, so findings need validation in larger groups. Expanding Tregs on activated donor B cells appeared to best identify donor-specific TCRbeta clones.

Unstimulated Tregs (CD4+CD25+CD127-) and CD4+CD25- non-Tregs were sorted from PBMCs. Details on this clone: The antigen is not known.

The protocol was immunoSEQ multiplex PCR, while the TCRdb copy is restricted to in-frame clones and leaves out a portion. The table shows some 110,000 clones, with about 90% occurring only once. Sequencing used CD4+ T cells from blood. This clonotype was obtained from a human donor in good health.

This CDR3 is CASSLGWSGAGNTEAFF. The CDR3 DNA reads as TGTGCCAGCAGCTTAGGGTGGAGCGGGGCGGGGAACACTGAAGCTTTCTTT. The chain has TRBV5-8 and TRBJ1-1; possibly TRBD1 for D (5 bases). This CDR3 is 17 amino acids long. Trimming left V 2 bases short and J 1 base short, with 18 bases between. In germline, CDR1 is SGHTS, CDR2 YDEGEE.